Listed below are T cell receptor beta chains from one sample, sequenced in a study of T cell repertoires in cytomegalovirus infection. A single record per CDR3 protein comes from TCRdb applying MiXCR to the reads. This sample has about a million distinct CDR3 sequences, with around 29% found just once. The antigens these receptors bind are not known. The source material was cultured CD8+ T cells from PBMCs, sampled from culture after CMV antigen stimulation. All receptors come from a human donor in good health (CMV status not recorded). Some clones in this sample may be carry-over from other donors' samples. Both conserved end residues are part of each CDR3. The D gene is left open where the match is weak. Size is omitted from some rows. Given values are once, few, many or a class for expanded clones.

TRBV2	TRBJ2-7	NA	NA	TGTGCCAGCGACGGGCCGGGCGGGGAGCAGTACTTC	CASDGPGGEQYF
TRBV27	TRBJ1-2	TRBD1	once	TGTGCCAGCAAAGGACGACAGGGGGCGAATCGTGGCTACACCTTC	CASKGRQGANRGYTF
TRBV19	TRBJ2-1	NA	few	TGTGCCAGTATAGACAGCTACAATGAGCAGTTCTTC	CASIDSYNEQFF
TRBV7-6	TRBJ1-1	TRBD1	few	TGTGCCAGCAGCTTAATAGGGGGCTATGGCACTGAAGCTTTCTTT	CASSLIGGYGTEAFF
TRBV5-4	TRBJ2-7	NA	few	TGTGCCAGCAGCTTTGGAGAGGGGGACGGCTACGAGCAGTACTTC	CASSFGEGDGYEQYF
TRBV7-2	TRBJ2-7	NA	NA	TGTGCCAGCAGCTCCTTTGAGACCTACGAGCAGTACTTC	CASSSFETYEQYF
TRBV6-2/TRBV6-3	TRBJ2-1	NA	NA	TGTGCCAGCAGTTACTCTCTGGGTCGGAATGAGCAGTTCTTC	CASSYSLGRNEQFF
TRBV4-3	TRBJ2-2	TRBD2	NA	TGCGCCAGCAGCCAAGATCGGGGGGGCCGGAACACCGGGGAGCTGTTTTTT	CASSQDRGGRNTGELFF
TRBV29-1	TRBJ1-1	NA	NA	TGCAGCGTTGGGATAAAGAACACTGAAGCTTTCTTT	CSVGIKNTEAFF
TRBV7-9	TRBJ2-2	NA	few	TGTGCCAGCAGAGAAAGTTCCACCGGGGAGCTGTTTTTT	CASRESSTGELFF
TRBV28	TRBJ2-2	NA	NA	TGTGCCACCCTAAGTAAGGGAAACACCGGGGAGCTGTTTTTT	CATLSKGNTGELFF
TRBV12-3/TRBV12-4	TRBJ2-2	NA	many	TGTGCCAGCAGTTTATCCGTGGGCTATAACACCGGGGAGCTGTTTTTT	CASSLSVGYNTGELFF
TRBV9	TRBJ1-1	TRBD1	few	TGTGCCAGCAGCGTGCAGGGGGCTAGTGAAGCTTTCTTT	CASSVQGASEAFF
TRBV7-2	TRBJ1-5	NA	many	TGTGCCAGCAGCGTAGGAGAGGGATATAGCAATCAGCCCCAGCATTTT	CASSVGEGYSNQPQHF
TRBV7-6	TRBJ2-2	TRBD1	NA	TGTGCCAGCAGCTTCTCCGGGACAGGGAACACCGGGGAGCTGTTTTTT	CASSFSGTGNTGELFF
TRBV20-1	TRBJ2-3	NA	few	TGCAGTGCTAGTGGGGAAGGCCCCCCAAGGACAGATACGCAGTATTTT	CSASGEGPPRTDTQYF
TRBV7-6	TRBJ1-5	NA	few	TGTGCCAGCAGCTTAACAGGGAGCGAGCCCCAGCATTTT	CASSLTGSEPQHF
TRBV9	TRBJ2-3	NA	few	TGTGCCAGCAGCCCCCGACAGAGCTTTTTCACAGATACGCAGTATTTT	CASSPRQSFFTDTQYF
TRBV19	TRBJ1-2	NA	NA	TGTGCCAGTAGTACCCTCTACAGGGATTTGGCTGGCTACACCTTC	CASSTLYRDLAGYTF
TRBV28	TRBJ2-1	TRBD2	few	TGTGCCAGCAGTCCGCCCGGGACTAGTTTCGGCAATGAGCAGTTCTTC	CASSPPGTSFGNEQFF
TRBV5-4	TRBJ2-5	TRBD2	few	TGTGCCAGCAGCCCAAGCGGGGTGGAGACCCAGTACTTC	CASSPSGVETQYF
TRBV2	TRBJ1-4	NA	NA	TGTGCCAGCAGTGAAGGGCAGTCAACTAATGAAAAACTGTTTTTT	CASSEGQSTNEKLFF
TRBV19	TRBJ2-1	TRBD2	NA	TGTGCCAGTAGCGGGACTAGCGGGGGGGCGTTCTACAATGAGCAGTTCTTC	CASSGTSGGAFYNEQFF
TRBV5-3	TRBJ2-7	NA	NA	TGTGCCAGCAGCTCCTATGGATCCTCGGTCGAGCAGTACTTC	CASSSYGSSVEQYF